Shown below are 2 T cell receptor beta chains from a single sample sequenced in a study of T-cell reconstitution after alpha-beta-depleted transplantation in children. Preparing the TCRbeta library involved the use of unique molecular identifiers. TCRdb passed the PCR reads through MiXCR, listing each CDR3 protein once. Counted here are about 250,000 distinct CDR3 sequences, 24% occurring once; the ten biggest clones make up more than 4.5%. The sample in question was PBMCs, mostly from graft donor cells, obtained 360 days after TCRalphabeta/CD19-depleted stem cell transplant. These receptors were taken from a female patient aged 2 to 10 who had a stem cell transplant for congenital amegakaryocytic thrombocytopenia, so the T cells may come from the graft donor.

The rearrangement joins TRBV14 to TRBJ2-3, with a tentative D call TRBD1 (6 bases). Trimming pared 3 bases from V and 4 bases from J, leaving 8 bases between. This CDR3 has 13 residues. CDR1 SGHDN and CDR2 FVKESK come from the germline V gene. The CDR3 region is CASSHRGPDTQYF. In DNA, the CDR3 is TGTGCCAGCAGCCACAGGGGTCCAGATACGCAGTATTTT. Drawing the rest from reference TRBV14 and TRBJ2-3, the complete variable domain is EAGVTQFPSHSVIEKGQTVTLRCDPISGHDNLYWYRRVMGKEIKFLLHFVKESKQDESGMPNNRFLAERTGGTYSTLKVQPAELEDSGVYFCASSHRGPDTQYFGPGTRLTVL.

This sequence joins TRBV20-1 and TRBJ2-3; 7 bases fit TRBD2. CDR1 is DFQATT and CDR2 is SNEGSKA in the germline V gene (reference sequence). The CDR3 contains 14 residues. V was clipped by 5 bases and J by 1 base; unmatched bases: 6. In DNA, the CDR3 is TGCAGTGCTGAGGGGACTAAGCGCACAGATACGCAGTATTTT. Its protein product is CSAEGTKRTDTQYF.